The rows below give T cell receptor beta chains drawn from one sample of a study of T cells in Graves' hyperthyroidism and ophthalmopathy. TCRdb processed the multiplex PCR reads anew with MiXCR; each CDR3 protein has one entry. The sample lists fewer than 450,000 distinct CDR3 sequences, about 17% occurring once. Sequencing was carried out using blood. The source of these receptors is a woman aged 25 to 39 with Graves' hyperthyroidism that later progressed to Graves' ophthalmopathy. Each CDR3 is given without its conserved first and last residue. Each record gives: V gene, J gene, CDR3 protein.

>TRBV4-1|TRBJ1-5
ASSQGWTSNQPQH
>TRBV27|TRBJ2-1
AAGTAGYNEQF
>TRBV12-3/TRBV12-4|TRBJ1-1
ASSSRDIMNTEAF
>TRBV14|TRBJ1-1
ASSQDRTAMNTEAF
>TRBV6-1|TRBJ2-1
ASSESGAGIYNEQF
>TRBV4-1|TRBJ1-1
ASSQPDGENTEAF
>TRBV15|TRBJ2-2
ATSGNRDRGYTGELF
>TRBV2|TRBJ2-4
ASRIAGQKNIQY
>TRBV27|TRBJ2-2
ASGELAGSGGELF
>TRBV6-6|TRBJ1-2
ASSYRRQGARDYGYT
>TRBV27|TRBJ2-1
ASSFFGPVSSYNEQF
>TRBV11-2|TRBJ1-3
ASSFGTSSGNTIY
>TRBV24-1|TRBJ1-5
ATSASGTDSNQPQH
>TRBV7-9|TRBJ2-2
ASSRDQGTGELF
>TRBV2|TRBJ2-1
ASIAGSGDSYNEQF
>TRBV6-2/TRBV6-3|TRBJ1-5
ASSYSILTNQPQH
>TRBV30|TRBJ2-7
AWSLVDEQY
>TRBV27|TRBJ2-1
ASSLLMGGGGEQF
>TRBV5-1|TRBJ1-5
ASGTGDSNQPQH
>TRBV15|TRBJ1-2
ATSRDPGNYGYT
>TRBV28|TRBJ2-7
ASSFAPSGTYEQY
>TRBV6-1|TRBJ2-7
ASSSDGTSGTYEQY
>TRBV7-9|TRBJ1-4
ASRQGMANEKLF
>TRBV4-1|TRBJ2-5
ASSQTPGTYQETQY
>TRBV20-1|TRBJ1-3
SAIKDSSPGNTIY
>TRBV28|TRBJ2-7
ASSPQPREGAEQY
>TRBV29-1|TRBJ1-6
SVAESYNSPLH
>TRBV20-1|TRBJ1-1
SAYQDREAF
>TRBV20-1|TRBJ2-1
SARSPEERVRNEQF
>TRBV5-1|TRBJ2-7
ASTEGSAGGTYEQY
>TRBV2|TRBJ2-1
ASSSQGDSYNEQF
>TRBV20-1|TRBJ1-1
SAREVAGPYTEAF
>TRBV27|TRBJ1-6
ASSFGGHLSPLH
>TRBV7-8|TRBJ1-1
ASNAGGRTEAF
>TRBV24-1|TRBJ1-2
ATSAHDRVYGYT
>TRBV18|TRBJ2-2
ASSLSRQGHGELF
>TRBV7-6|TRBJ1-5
ASSLVAGGDQPQH